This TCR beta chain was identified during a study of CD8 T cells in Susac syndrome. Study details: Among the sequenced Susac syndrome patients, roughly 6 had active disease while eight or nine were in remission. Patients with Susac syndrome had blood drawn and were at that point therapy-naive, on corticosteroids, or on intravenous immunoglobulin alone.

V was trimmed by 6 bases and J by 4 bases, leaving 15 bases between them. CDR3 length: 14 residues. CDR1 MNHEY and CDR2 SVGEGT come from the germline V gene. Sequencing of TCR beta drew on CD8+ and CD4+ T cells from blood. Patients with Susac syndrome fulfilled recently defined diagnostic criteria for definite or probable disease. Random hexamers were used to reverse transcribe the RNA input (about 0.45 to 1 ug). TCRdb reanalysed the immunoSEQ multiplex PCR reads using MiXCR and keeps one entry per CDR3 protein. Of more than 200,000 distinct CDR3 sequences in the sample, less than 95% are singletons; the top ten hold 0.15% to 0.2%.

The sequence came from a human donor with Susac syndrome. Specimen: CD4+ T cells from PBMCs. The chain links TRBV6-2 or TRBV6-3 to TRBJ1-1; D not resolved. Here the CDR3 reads CASSPAAWGTEAFF. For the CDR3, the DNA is TGTGCCAGCAGCCCCGCGGCGTGGGGCACTGAAGCTTTCTTT.